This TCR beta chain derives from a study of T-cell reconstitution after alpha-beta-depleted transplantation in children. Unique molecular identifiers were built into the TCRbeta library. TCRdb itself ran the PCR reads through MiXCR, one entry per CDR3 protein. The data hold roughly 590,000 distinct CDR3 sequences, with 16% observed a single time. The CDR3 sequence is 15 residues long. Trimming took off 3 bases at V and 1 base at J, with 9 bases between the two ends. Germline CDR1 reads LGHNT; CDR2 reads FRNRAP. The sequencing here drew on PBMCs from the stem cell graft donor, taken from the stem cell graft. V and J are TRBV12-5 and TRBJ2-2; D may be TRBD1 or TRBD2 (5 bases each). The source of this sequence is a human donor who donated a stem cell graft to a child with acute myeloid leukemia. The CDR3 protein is CASGFGAENTGELFF. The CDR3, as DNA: TGTGCTAGTGGTTTCGGGGCCGAGAACACCGGGGAGCTGTTTTTT. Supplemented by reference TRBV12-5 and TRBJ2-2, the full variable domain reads DARVTQTPRHKVTEMGQEVTMRCQPILGHNTVFWYRQTMMQGLELLAYFRNRAPLDDSGMPKDRFSAEMPDATLATLKIQPSEPRDSAVYFCASGFGAENTGELFFGEGSRLTVL.